This T cell receptor beta chain came from a study of T cell repertoires in cytomegalovirus infection. CDR3 length: 13 residues. V lost 0 bases and J lost 2, with 5 bases in between. The germline gives CDR1 DFQATT, CDR2 SNEGSKA (reference sequence). TCRdb analysed the reads with MiXCR anew, one entry per CDR3 protein. The table has roughly 300,000 distinct CDR3 sequences, roughly a quarter seen once. The clonotype comes from a human donor in good health (CMV status not recorded). Some clones in this sample may be carry-over from other donors' samples. Input material: PBMCs. The rearrangement links TRBV20-1 to TRBJ2-1; no definite D call. The CDR3 sequence: CSARDPTYNEQFF. CDR3 bases: TGCAGTGCTAGAGATCCCACCTACAATGAGCAGTTCTTC.